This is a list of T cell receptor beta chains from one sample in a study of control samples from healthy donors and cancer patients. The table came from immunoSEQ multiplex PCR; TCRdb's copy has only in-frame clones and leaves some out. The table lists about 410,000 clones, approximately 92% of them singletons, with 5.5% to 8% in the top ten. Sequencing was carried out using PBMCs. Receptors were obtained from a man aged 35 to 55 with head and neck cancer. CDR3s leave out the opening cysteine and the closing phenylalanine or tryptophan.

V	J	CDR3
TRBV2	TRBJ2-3	ASTWDTSTDTQY
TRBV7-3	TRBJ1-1	ASSRQGQGLGEAF
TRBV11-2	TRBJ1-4	ASSLAGAGEKLF
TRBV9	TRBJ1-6	ASSPGPEGLLH
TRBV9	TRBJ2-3	ASSGVDTQY
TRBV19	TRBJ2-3	ASRNGLAGDTQY
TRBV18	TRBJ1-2	ASSPFGTGGADGYT
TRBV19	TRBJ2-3	ASSRGVVTADTQY
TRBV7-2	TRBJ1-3	ASSPAGTGNTIY
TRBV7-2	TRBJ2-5	ASSLGLAGGPRQETQY
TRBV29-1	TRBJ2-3	SVEPGADTQY
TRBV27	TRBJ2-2	ASSLSSIMRNTGELF
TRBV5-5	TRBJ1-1	ASSPDGTGNYLNTEAF
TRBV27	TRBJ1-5	ASSLSSGQGAGQPQH
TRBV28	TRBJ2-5	ASSSTGETQY
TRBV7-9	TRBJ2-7	ASSLVVGFGYEQY
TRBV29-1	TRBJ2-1	SVGGSGQGIPKSYNEQF
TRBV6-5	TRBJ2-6	ASSWTHSGANVLT
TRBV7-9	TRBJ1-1	ASSLMGFDTEAF
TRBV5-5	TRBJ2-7	ASSWIWGAYYEQY
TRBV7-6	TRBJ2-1	ASSLESIEQF
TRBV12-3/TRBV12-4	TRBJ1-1	ASSPGQNTEAF
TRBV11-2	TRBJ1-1	ASSPRLRAEAF
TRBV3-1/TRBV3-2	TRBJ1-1	ASSQDQGVWTEAF
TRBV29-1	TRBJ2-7	SAEDTYEQY
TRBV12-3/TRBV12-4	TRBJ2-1	ASSLNYNNEQF
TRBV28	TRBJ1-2	ASSSSPLNYGYT
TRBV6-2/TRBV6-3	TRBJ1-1	ASSYSLVRGNTEAF
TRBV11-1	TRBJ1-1	ASSLVTSNTEAF
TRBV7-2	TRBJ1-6	ASSLVAGSSGSPLH
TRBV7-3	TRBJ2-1	ASSPSASAYNEQF
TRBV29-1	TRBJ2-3	SVEGRGDAQY
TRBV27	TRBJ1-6	ASSGKGQIYNSPLH
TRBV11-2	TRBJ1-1	ASSLVLAGNTEAF
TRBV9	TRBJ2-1	ASSLRPHPGLANEQF
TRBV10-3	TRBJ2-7	AISDWPGGTYEQY
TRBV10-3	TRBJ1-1	ALRALPGTEAF
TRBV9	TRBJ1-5	ASSAGTGNQPQH
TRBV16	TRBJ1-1	ASSQFMNTEAF
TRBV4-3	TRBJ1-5	ASSQGGGAQPQH
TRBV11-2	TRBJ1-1	ASSLVGETEAF
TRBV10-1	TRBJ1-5	ATPHRGVYQPQH
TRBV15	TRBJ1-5	ATSRDSQVYSNQPQH
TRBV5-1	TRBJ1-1	ASSTSTGGIVNTEAF
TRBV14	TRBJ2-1	ASSQFPIYNEQF
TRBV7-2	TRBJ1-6	ASSPMDGVMTPLH
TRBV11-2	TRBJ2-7	ASSLAAGGYEQY
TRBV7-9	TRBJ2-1	ASSPVAGGAEGEQF
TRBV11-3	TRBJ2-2	ASSPPSRVNTGELF
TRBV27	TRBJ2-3	ASSSRAADTQY
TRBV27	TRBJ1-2	ASSLGGNHGYT
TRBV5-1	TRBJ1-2	ASSLTIANYGYT
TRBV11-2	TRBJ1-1	ASSYSNTEAF
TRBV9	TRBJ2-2	ASSGFGQDNTGELF
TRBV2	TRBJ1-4	ASMRLGNEKLF
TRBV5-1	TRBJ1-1	ASSFWVENTEAF
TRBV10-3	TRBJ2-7	AISGGMGLTYEQY
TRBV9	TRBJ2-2	ASSVGTGNTGELF
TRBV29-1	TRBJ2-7	SSPGTTQSSYEQY